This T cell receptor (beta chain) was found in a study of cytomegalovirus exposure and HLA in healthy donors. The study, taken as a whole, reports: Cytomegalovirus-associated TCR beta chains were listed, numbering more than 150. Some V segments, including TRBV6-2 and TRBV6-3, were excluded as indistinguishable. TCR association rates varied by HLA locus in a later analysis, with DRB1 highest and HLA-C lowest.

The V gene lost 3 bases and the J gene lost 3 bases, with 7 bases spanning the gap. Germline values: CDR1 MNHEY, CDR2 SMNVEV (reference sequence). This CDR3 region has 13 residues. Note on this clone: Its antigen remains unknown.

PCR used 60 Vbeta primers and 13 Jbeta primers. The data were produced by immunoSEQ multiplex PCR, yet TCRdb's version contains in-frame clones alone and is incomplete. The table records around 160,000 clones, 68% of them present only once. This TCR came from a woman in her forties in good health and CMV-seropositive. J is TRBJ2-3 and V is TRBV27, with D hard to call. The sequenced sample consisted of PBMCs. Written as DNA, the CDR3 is TGTGCCAGCAGTTTCGGTGCGACAGATACGCAGTATTTT. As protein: CASSFGATDTQYF.